The TCR beta chain under discussion was sequenced for a study of radiotherapy plus CTLA-4 blockade in lung cancer. CDR1 and CDR2 (germline): MNHEY, SVGAGI. V was pared by 6 bases and J by 2 bases, with 10 bases between. CDR3 size: 14 residues. Using immunoSEQ multiplex PCR, the repertoire was profiled, and TCRdb retains in-frame clones only, with some absent. This table holds roughly 93,000 clones, approximately 78% found once. Study-wide findings and caveats: Among blood TCR repertoires after radiotherapy plus ipilimumab, tumor-derived clones expanded. According to reports, early shifts in blood T cell clones, alongside interferon-beta, forecast response most accurately.

This clone has just a few counts. Its antigen is not known. The clonotype originates from a human donor with non-small cell lung cancer who had a partial response to radiotherapy plus ipilimumab. V gene TRBV6-5 combines with J gene TRBJ2-2, with D unclear. The sequencing here drew on peripheral blood, taken from a patient treated with radiotherapy plus ipilimumab. The CDR3 loop reads CASSASINTGELFF. In DNA, the CDR3 is TGTGCCAGCAGCGCGAGCATTAACACCGGGGAGCTGTTTTTT.